What follows is one T cell receptor (beta chain) and its context. Combining a sample-barcoded 5' primer with a J-beta primer mix, a second PCR ran for roughly 6 to 12 cycles. TCRdb analysed the 5' RACE reads with MiXCR anew, one entry per CDR3 protein. The repertoire includes hundreds of thousands of distinct CDR3 sequences, about 52% of them detected once, and 25% to 35% sits in the top ten. The data were taken from a study of blood T cells in healthy people across ages. The germline gives CDR1 DFQATT, CDR2 SNEGSKA (reference sequence). The CDR3 totals 14 residues. The chain carries TRBV20-1 and TRBJ2-7; TRBD2 agrees at 9 bases. The DNA end favors TRBJ2-5, so the J call may be wrong. The TCR originated in a woman aged 60-70 years in good health. The sequenced material came from blood. The CDR3 DNA reads as TGCAGTGCTAGCGAGGTAGCGGGAGCGGAGACCCAGTACTTC. Residues: CSASEVAGAETQYF.